Below are 29 T cell receptor beta chains sequenced from a single sample in a study of blood T cell repertoires in COVID-19. Sequencing used immunoSEQ multiplex PCR; TCRdb keeps in-frame clones, though not all of them. Of about 83,000 clones in the sample, around 80% are singletons; the top ten hold 15% to 20%. The sequenced sample consisted of peripheral blood. These receptors came from a woman aged 80 or over with active or convalescent COVID-19.

This sequence joins TRBV9 and TRBJ1-4; TRBD1 is a possible D gene (5 bases). The CDR3 is made up of 14 amino acids. Trimming stripped 3 bases from V and 4 bases from J, with 10 bases between. Per the germline V gene, CDR1 is SGDLS and CDR2 is YYNGEE. The CDR3 region has the DNA TGTGCCAGCAGCGCACCAGGGTATAATGAAAAACTGTTTTTT. Its translation: CASSAPGYNEKLFF.

This clone occurred once. The chain couples TRBV19 to TRBJ1-1; 8 positions match TRBD1. V shed 3 bases, J shed 1 base, and the junction held 4 bases outside the gene matches. Germline loops: CDR1 LNHDA, CDR2 SQIVND (reference sequence). The CDR3 length is 15 residues. CDR3 protein: CASSIGQGRNTEAFF. The DNA for the CDR3 is TGTGCCAGTAGTATCGGACAGGGAAGGAACACTGAAGCTTTCTTT.

V usage is TRBV10-1 and J usage is TRBJ2-1; perhaps TRBD2 as D (6 bases). Germline lookup yields CDR1 WNHNN and CDR2 SYGVQD (reference sequence). V was pared by 3 bases and J by 9 bases, with 18 bases between. This CDR3 spans 15 amino acids. The CDR3 spells CASSDQSWGEGEQFF. As DNA, the CDR3 is TGCGCCAGCAGTGACCAATCTTGGGGGGAAGGTGAGCAGTTCTTC.

This rearrangement joins TRBV29-1 to TRBJ1-5; tentatively, D is TRBD1 (6 bases). From germline, CDR1 is SQVTM and CDR2 ANQGSEA. The CDR3 length is 11 residues. V lost 4 bases and J lost 10, with 11 bases in between. The CDR3 coding sequence is TGCAGCGTTGGACAGGCCGTACCCCAGCATTTT. It translates to CSVGQAVPQHF.

A single count supports this clone. V gene TRBV7-2 combines with J gene TRBJ1-4; D remains ambiguous. The CDR3 runs 14 residues. CDR1 SGHTA and CDR2 FQGNSA come from the germline V gene. V lost 7 bases, J lost 8 bases, and 17 bases lay in between. The CDR3 DNA is TGTGCCAGCAATCGGGAGGCCTCAGAAGAAAAACTGTTTTTT. The encoded protein is CASNREASEEKLFF. The full variable domain, with the rest looked up from reference TRBV7-2 and TRBJ1-4, is GAGVSQSPSNKVTEKGKDVELRCDPISGHTALYWYRQSLGQGLEFLIYFQGNSAPDKSGLPSDRFSAERTGGSVSTLTIQRTQQEDSAVYLCASNREASEEKLFFGSGTQLSVL.

V gene TRBV4-3 combines with J gene TRBJ2-3, with D perhaps matching TRBD1 (6 bases). The V and J ends lost 0 bases and 1 base respectively, with 14 bases between them. This CDR3 region has 17 residues. Germline V CDR1 and CDR2: LGHNA, YSLEER. In DNA, the CDR3 is TGCGCCAGCAGCCAAGATCTTAACGAGGGGGGCACAGATACGCAGTATTTT. It yields the protein CASSQDLNEGGTDTQYF.

The chain links TRBV6-2 or TRBV6-3 to TRBJ1-5; TRBD1 aligns across 10 bases. This CDR3 has 18 residues. V trimming: 0 bases; J trimming: 2 bases; junction bases outside the gene matches: 7. Germline V lookup: CDR1 MNHEY, CDR2 SVGEGT. Here the CDR3 reads CASSYSSGTGEGNQPQHF. Written as DNA, the CDR3 is TGTGCCAGCAGTTACTCCTCCGGGACAGGGGAAGGCAATCAGCCCCAGCATTTT.

V gene TRBV2 combines with J gene TRBJ1-1; TRBD1 matches 8 bases. The CDR3 is made up of 14 amino acids. After removal of 5 bases from V and 4 bases from J, the junction contained 6 bases not matched to a gene. CDR1 is SNHLY, CDR2 FYNNEI, per germline. This CDR3 is CASSSDRGSTEAFF. Here the CDR3 DNA reads TGTGCCAGCAGTAGCGACAGGGGAAGCACTGAAGCTTTCTTT.

This clone was seen a handful of times. This sequence joins TRBV15 and TRBJ2-7, with D unclear. The CDR3 has 14 residues. V was clipped by 5 bases and J by 1 base, with 12 bases between them. In germline, CDR1 is LNHNV, CDR2 YYDKDF (reference sequence). DNA of the CDR3: TGTGCCACCAGCGTTGCCAGGTTTTCCTACGAGCAGTACTTC. Translated: CATSVARFSYEQYF.

The chain uses TRBV3-1 (or the pseudogene TRBV3-2) and TRBJ2-2; 8 nucleotides agree with TRBD2. V was clipped by 1 base and J by 4 bases; unmatched bases: 8. The length of the CDR3 is 17 residues. Germline CDR1 and CDR2: LGHDT and YNNKEL (reference sequence). The chain's CDR3 is CASSQVPAGEGTGELFF. The CDR3 nucleotides are TGTGCCAGCAGCCAAGTACCAGCGGGGGAAGGCACCGGGGAGCTGTTTTTT.

This sequence joins TRBV28 and TRBJ2-3, with D hard to call. Germline CDR1 is MDHEN and CDR2 is SYDVKM. This CDR3 contains 15 residues. V was pared by 4 bases and J by 10 bases, with 21 bases between. The CDR3 nucleotides read TGTGCCAGCAGTTCCACCCCCCCCATATCGACTCCGCAGTATTTT. This encodes CASSSTPPISTPQYF.

Only a few counts were recorded for this clone. This chain joins TRBV6-5 and TRBJ2-1, with 7 bases that match TRBD1. Germline V gene lookup returns CDR1 MNHEY and CDR2 SVGAGI. This CDR3 has 14 amino acids. The ends lost 7 bases at V and 5 bases at J; junction bases unmatched: 8. CDR3 in DNA: TGTGCCAGCACCCCCGGGACAGACAACAATGAGCAGTTCTTC. Protein product: CASTPGTDNNEQFF.

The genes are TRBV10-3 and TRBJ1-1; 9 positions agree with TRBD1. CDR3 length equals 15 residues. V was clipped by 6 bases and J by 1 base; unmatched bases: 6. Germline CDR1 is ENHRY and CDR2 is SYGVKD. CDR3 sequence (DNA): TGTGCCATCAGCCTAGACAGGGGGGAGAACACTGAAGCTTTCTTT. It yields the protein CAISLDRGENTEAFF.

This clone was observed many times. V usage is TRBV9 and J usage is TRBJ2-2; tentative D call: TRBD1 (6 bases). The CDR3 length is 13 residues. Germline lookup yields CDR1 SGDLS and CDR2 YYNGEE. Trimming stripped 3 bases from V and 7 bases from J, with 10 bases between. This chain's CDR3 is CASSGRGIGELFF. The CDR3 nucleotides read TGTGCCAGCAGCGGCAGGGGCATCGGGGAGCTGTTTTTT. Together with reference TRBV9 and TRBJ2-2, the CDR3 gives the full variable domain: DSGVTQTPKHLITATGQRVTLRCSPRSGDLSVYWYQQSLDQGLQFLIQYYNGEERAKGNILERFSAQQFPDLHSELNLSSLELGDSALYFCASSGRGIGELFFGEGSRLTVL.

The chain has TRBV19 and TRBJ1-5, with TRBD1 matching over 9 bases. CDR1 and CDR2 from the germline V gene are LNHDA and SQIVND (reference sequence). After removal of 6 bases from V and 2 bases from J, the junction contained 11 bases not matched to a gene. CDR3 length equals 17 residues. The CDR3 spells CASSLTPGQGGNQPQHF. The DNA for the CDR3 is TGTGCCAGTAGCCTTACGCCGGGACAGGGCGGCAATCAGCCCCAGCATTTT.

The chain combines TRBV11-2 with TRBJ1-1; D is possibly TRBD1 (5 bases). Germline V CDR1 and CDR2: SGHAT, FQNNGV. V was clipped by 3 bases and J by 1 base, with 6 bases between them. The CDR3 runs to 13 residues. The CDR3 DNA reads TGTGCCAGCAGCTTGGACACGAACACTGAAGCTTTCTTT. Translated, it gives CASSLDTNTEAFF.

This clone occurred many times. The V call is TRBV18, the J call TRBJ1-6; D is unclear. Per germline, CDR1 KGHSH and CDR2 LQKENI. The CDR3 runs 12 residues. Trimming left V 2 bases short and J 8 bases short, with 4 bases between. The CDR3 coding sequence is TGTGCCAGCTCACCAGAGGATTCACCCCTCCACTTT. Its translation is CASSPEDSPLHF. Complete variable domain (other parts from reference TRBV18 and TRBJ1-6): NAGVMQNPRHLVRRRGQEARLRCSPMKGHSHVYWYRQLPEEGLKFMVYLQKENIIDESGMPKERFSAEFPKEGPSILRIQQVVRGDSAAYFCASSPEDSPLHFGNGTRLTVT.

The chain links TRBV11-2 to TRBJ1-4; no firm D call. Germline CDR1 is SGHAT and CDR2 is FQNNGV. V shed 4 bases and J shed 1 base, with 10 bases lying between them. The CDR3 has 15 amino acids. CDR3 amino acids: CASSYRSGTNEKLFF. Here the CDR3 DNA reads TGTGCCAGCAGCTATAGAAGTGGAACTAATGAAAAACTGTTTTTT.

This clone turned up a few times. This chain uses TRBV7-9 with TRBJ1-5; 9 bases are shared with TRBD1. The CDR3 has 16 amino acids. V lost 4 bases, J lost 1 base, and 5 bases stayed unmatched. Germline V gene data show CDR1 as SEHNR and CDR2 as FQNEAQ (reference sequence). CDR3 in DNA: TGTGCCAGCAGCTCCTGGACAGGGGAGAGCAATCAGCCCCAGCATTTT. It codes for CASSSWTGESNQPQHF.

This chain joins TRBV27 and TRBJ2-7, with D possibly TRBD1 on 6 matching bases. Germline lookup yields CDR1 MNHEY and CDR2 SMNVEV (reference sequence). This CDR3 contains 14 residues. V lost 3 bases and J lost 5, with 14 bases in between. CDR3 residues: CASSLGANHDEQYF. The CDR3 region has the DNA TGTGCCAGCAGTTTGGGGGCCAACCACGACGAGCAGTACTTC.

The J gene is TRBJ1-5, the V gene TRBV7-8, with D possibly matching TRBD1 (6 bases). CDR1 SGHVS and CDR2 FQNEAQ come from the germline V gene. This CDR3 region has 15 residues. V was pared by 1 base and J by 3 bases, with 10 bases between. CDR3 amino acids: CASSLDGQINQPQHF. The CDR3, as DNA: TGTGCCAGCAGCTTAGATGGACAGATCAATCAGCCCCAGCATTTT.

The rearrangement uses TRBV7-3 and TRBJ1-4; maybe TRBD1 (5 bases). The CDR3 has 19 amino acids. The germline CDR1 and CDR2 sequences are SGHTA and FQGTGA. Trimming took off 0 bases at V and 0 bases at J, with 17 bases between the two ends. CDR3 nucleotides: TGTGCCAGCAGCTTAACTCGGGGGAATTACTTCTCAACTAATGAAAAACTGTTTTTT. It is translated as CASSLTRGNYFSTNEKLFF.

V is TRBV13 and J is TRBJ1-2; D is undetermined. This CDR3 has 15 residues. V lost 6 bases, J lost 4 bases, and 18 bases lay in between. CDR1 and CDR2 from the germline V gene are PRHDT and FYEKMQ (reference sequence). This CDR3 is CASSQAAGRGYGYTF. CDR3 sequence (DNA): TGTGCCAGCAGTCAGGCAGCCGGCCGGGGCTATGGCTACACCTTC.

This chain connects TRBV27 to TRBJ1-6; 9 nucleotides agree with TRBD1. Unmatched junction bases numbered 12, after V lost 2 bases and J lost 7 bases. Germline loops: CDR1 MNHEY, CDR2 SMNVEV (reference sequence). CDR3 length: 18 amino acids. The CDR3 here is CASSLRLPGQGYNSPLHF. CDR3 sequence (DNA): TGTGCCAGCAGTTTACGTCTTCCAGGACAGGGGTACAATTCACCCCTCCACTTT.

The chain joins TRBV7-2 to TRBJ2-5; TRBD1 is a possible D gene (5 bases). V was cut by 0 bases and J by 4 bases, with 9 bases left in between. The CDR3 spans 14 residues. CDR1 and CDR2 from the germline V gene are SGHTA and FQGNSA. CDR3 sequence: CASSLAQGIETQYF. The CDR3, as DNA: TGTGCCAGCAGCTTAGCGCAGGGAATAGAGACCCAGTACTTC.

The gene calls are TRBV5-6 and TRBJ2-1; D not certain. Per the germline V gene, CDR1 is SGHDT and CDR2 is YYEEEE. Trimming removed 4 bases from V and 0 bases from J, with 8 bases in between. This CDR3 spans 14 amino acids. CDR3 nucleotide sequence: TGTGCCAGCAGCCCGACACCCTCCTACAATGAGCAGTTCTTC. Translating it yields CASSPTPSYNEQFF.

As regards this clone: Other nucleotide sequences from this sample produce the same CDR3. This chain links TRBV9 with TRBJ2-3, with 12 bases identical to TRBD2. The CDR3 extends over 16 amino acids. With 2 bases clipped from V and 2 bases from J, the junction kept 3 bases outside the gene matches. CDR1 is SGDLS, CDR2 YYNGEE, per germline. This chain's CDR3 is CASSVASGGDTDTQYF. DNA for the CDR3: TGTGCCAGCAGCGTTGCTAGCGGGGGGGACACAGATACGCAGTATTTT.

This clone was counted many times. The V and J genes are TRBV5-1 and TRBJ2-2, with TRBD1 matching over 10 bases. CDR3 length: 15 residues. Per the germline V gene, CDR1 is SGHRS and CDR2 is YFSETQ. V shed 4 bases, J shed 7 bases, and the junction held 7 bases outside the gene matches. The CDR3: CASSLGTGDVGELFF. CDR3 bases: TGCGCCAGCAGCCTCGGGACAGGGGACGTCGGGGAGCTGTTTTTT.

V and J are TRBV19 and TRBJ2-3; 10 nucleotides agree with TRBD1. CDR1 is LNHDA and CDR2 is SQIVND in the germline V gene (reference sequence). Trimming took 4 bases from V and 5 from J; bases not matched to a gene: 9. The CDR3 runs to 16 residues. The CDR3 here is CASSTLDRGQGDTQYF. Here the CDR3 DNA reads TGTGCCAGTAGTACCCTTGACAGGGGGCAAGGAGATACGCAGTATTTT. The full variable domain, with the rest looked up from reference TRBV19 and TRBJ2-3, is DGGITQSPKYLFRKEGQNVTLSCEQNLNHDAMYWYRQDPGQGLRLIYYSQIVNDFQKGDIAEGYSVSREKKESFPLTVTSAQKNPTAFYLCASSTLDRGQGDTQYFGPGTRLTVL.